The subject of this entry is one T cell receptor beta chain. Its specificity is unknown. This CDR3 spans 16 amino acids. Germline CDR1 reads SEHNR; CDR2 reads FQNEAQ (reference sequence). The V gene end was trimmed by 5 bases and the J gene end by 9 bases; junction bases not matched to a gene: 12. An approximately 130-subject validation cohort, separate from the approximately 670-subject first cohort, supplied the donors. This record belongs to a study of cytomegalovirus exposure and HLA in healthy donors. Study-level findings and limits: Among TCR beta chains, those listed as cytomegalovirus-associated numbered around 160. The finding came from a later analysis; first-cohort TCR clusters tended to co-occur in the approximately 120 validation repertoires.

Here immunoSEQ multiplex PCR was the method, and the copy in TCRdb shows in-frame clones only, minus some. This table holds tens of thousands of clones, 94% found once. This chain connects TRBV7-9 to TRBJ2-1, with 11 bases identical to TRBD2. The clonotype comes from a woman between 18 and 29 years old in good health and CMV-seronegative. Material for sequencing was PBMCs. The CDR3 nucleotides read TGTGCCAGCAGCCATCCCACTAGCGGGAGTTCCATTGAGCAGTTCTTC. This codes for CASSHPTSGSSIEQFF.